The clone carrying this T cell receptor (beta chain) was recorded at least ten times. Antigen unknown. The patients, who ranged from 18 to 65 in age, presented with newly diagnosed hyperthyroidism lasting under 2 months. The entry originates in a study of T cells in Graves' hyperthyroidism and ophthalmopathy. About the research overall: Staff took peripheral blood when the initial diagnosis was made, before any treatment began.

General observations from the study: Separation of ophthalmopathy from stable hyperthyroidism was achieved by a 13 V-J model. Onset of ophthalmopathy came a median 6.5 months after the model predicted it.

V shed 4 bases and J shed 5 bases, with 8 bases lying between them. Looked up from germline, CDR1 is SGHNT and CDR2 is YENEEA. The length of the CDR3 is 13 residues. TCR beta CDR3 regions were amplified from RNA. The HTBI primer set drove a first-round RT-PCR of the TCR CDR3. One entry per CDR3 protein, called by TCRdb with MiXCR from the multiplex PCR reads. Altogether hundreds of thousands of distinct CDR3 sequences are present, roughly 16% being singletons, with the ten largest covering over 3.5%. The clonotype comes from a woman younger than 45 with Graves' hyperthyroidism. Material: blood. The V and J genes are TRBV11-3 and TRBJ1-4, with D perhaps TRBD1 (5 bases). The CDR3 coding sequence is TGTGCCAGCAGCTCCCGGGGGAATGAAAAACTGTTTTTT. Residues: CASSSRGNEKLFF. The full variable domain, with the rest looked up from reference TRBV11-3 and TRBJ1-4, is EAGVVQSPRYKIIEKKQPVAFWCNPISGHNTLYWYLQNLGQGPELLIRYENEEAVDDSQLPKDRFSAERLKGVDSTLKIQPAELGDSAVYLCASSSRGNEKLFFGSGTQLSVL.